The present T cell receptor (beta chain) was sequenced within a study of T cells after yellow fever vaccination. Overall study context: SMART-Seq v4 Ultra Low Input served to prepare low-cell-number fractions. Broader study findings: Contamination of FACS-sorted repertoires by abundant clonotypes from the bulk population could occur. Reappearance after the booster was seen for most primary-vaccination clones, at 95% to 98% CD4 and about 90% CD8.

Template-switching 5'RACE yielded the TCR cDNA; a universal primer site and UMIs were added in the process. TCRdb re-analysed the 5' RACE reads in MiXCR, keeping a single row per CDR3 protein. The sample consists of some 240,000 distinct CDR3 sequences, about 5.2% of them appearing once. This clonotype came up many times. The antigen remains undetermined. CDR3 length: 15 residues. Germline CDR1 reads MNHEY; CDR2 reads SMNVEV (reference sequence). V lost 6 bases to trimming and J lost 6 bases; unmatched junction nucleotides: 8. The chain combines TRBV27 with TRBJ2-2, with 9 positions matching TRBD2. The receptor's source is a man between 18 and 29 years old who received the YFV17D yellow fever vaccine. The sequencing used CD4+ T cells sorted from PBMCs, collected on the day of the yellow fever booster vaccination. CDR3 region: CASRTGLAGAGELFF. In nucleotides, the CDR3 is TGTGCCAGCAGGACGGGACTAGCCGGCGCCGGGGAGCTGTTTTTT.